This T cell receptor beta chain was retrieved from a study of T cell changes during pregnancy in multiple sclerosis. Measured with immunoSEQ multiplex PCR; TCRdb has only the in-frame clones, and not every one. The data hold approximately 44,000 clones, with about 93% observed a single time. V was cut by 6 bases and J by 6 bases, with 11 bases left in between. Germline V gene data show CDR1 as LNHDA and CDR2 as SQIVND (reference sequence). The CDR3 runs to 13 residues. J is TRBJ2-2 and V is TRBV19, with a tentative D call TRBD1 (6 bases). The clonotype originates from a female donor with multiple sclerosis, enrolled in a pregnancy study. This specimen consisted of CD4+ T cells from peripheral blood mononuclear cells, obtained before pregnancy. CDR3 in DNA: TGTGCCAGTAGGGTTACAGGGTCCGGGGAGCTGTTTTTT. Translation: CASRVTGSGELFF.